This TCR beta chain appears in the sequencing data of a study of T cells in Graves' hyperthyroidism and ophthalmopathy. Germline V CDR1 and CDR2: LNHNV, YYDKDF (reference sequence). The CDR3 contains 13 residues. The trim removed 3 bases at V and 8 bases at J, leaving 6 bases unmatched. Study observations and caveats: In the blood, most expanded thyroid clonotypes above 0.001 appeared as well. Prediction of ophthalmopathy progression came a median 6.5 months pre-onset.

Lactation, pregnancy, other autoimmune disease or uncontrolled infection excluded patients. Remarks on this clonotype: Its antigen remains unknown.

What was amplified from RNA transcripts were TCR beta CDR3 regions. Using the HTBI primer set, a first-round RT-PCR was run on the TCR CDR3. TCRdb re-called the multiplex PCR reads through MiXCR, storing one row per CDR3 protein. The sample lists around 580,000 distinct CDR3 sequences, 46% seen once, with roughly 8.2% in the top ten. The genes are TRBV15 and TRBJ1-2; 7 bases align to TRBD1. The sequence was obtained from a woman under 30 with Graves' hyperthyroidism. The sample comprised peripheral blood or thyroid tissue (not recorded which). CDR3 bases: TGTGCCACCAGCAGGGACAGGATAGGAGGCTACACCTTC. Its translation is CATSRDRIGGYTF.